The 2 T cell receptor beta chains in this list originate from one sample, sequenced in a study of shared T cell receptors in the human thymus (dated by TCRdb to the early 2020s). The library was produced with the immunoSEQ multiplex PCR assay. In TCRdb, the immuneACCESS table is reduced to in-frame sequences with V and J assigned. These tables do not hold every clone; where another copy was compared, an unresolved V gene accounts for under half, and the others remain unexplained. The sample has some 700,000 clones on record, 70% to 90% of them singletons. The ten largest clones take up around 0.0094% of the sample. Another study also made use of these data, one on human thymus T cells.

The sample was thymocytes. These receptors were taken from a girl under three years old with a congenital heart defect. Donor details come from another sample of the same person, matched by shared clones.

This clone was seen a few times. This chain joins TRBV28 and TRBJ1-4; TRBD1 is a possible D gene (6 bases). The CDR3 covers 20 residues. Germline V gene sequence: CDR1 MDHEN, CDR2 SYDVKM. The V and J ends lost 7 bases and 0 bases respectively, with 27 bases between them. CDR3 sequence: CASTVGGGPVKIATNEKLFF. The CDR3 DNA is TGTGCCAGCACCGTAGGCGGGGGGCCGGTAAAAATTGCAACTAATGAAAAACTGTTTTTT.

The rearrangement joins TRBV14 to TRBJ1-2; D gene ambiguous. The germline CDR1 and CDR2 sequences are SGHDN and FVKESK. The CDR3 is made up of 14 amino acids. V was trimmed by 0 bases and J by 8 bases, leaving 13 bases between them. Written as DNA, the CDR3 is TGTGCCAGCAGCCAAGAAAGTGACTTCGAGGGCTACACCTTC. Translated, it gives CASSQESDFEGYTF.